Below are 4 T cell receptor beta chains sequenced from a single sample in a study of T cells in Graves' hyperthyroidism and ophthalmopathy. The TCR beta CDR3 regions underwent amplification using RNA transcripts as the source. Researchers ran a first-round RT-PCR on the TCR CDR3 using the HTBI primer set. TCRdb re-called the multiplex PCR reads with MiXCR, one entry per CDR3 protein. The sample has some 460,000 distinct CDR3 sequences, about 15% seen once. Sequencing was done on a sample of blood. These TCRs come from a woman between 18 and 29 years old with Graves' hyperthyroidism.

This clonotype appeared many times. V gene TRBV7-2 combines with J gene TRBJ1-5; D is unclear. The CDR3 covers 14 residues. Germline V gives CDR1 SGHTA, CDR2 FQGNSA. Trimming pared 4 bases from V and 7 bases from J, leaving 14 bases between. CDR3 in DNA: TGTGCCAGCAGCTCCTCTGGGCTAGAACAGCCCCAGCATTTT. It translates to CASSSSGLEQPQHF.

The rearrangement joins TRBV20-1 to TRBJ1-1; D not resolved. In germline, CDR1 is DFQATT, CDR2 SNEGSKA (reference sequence). Trimming took 0 bases from V and 3 from J, leaving 8 bases between them. The CDR3 covers 13 residues. CDR3 residues: CSAREHLDTEAFF. The DNA of the CDR3 is TGCAGTGCTAGAGAACACCTGGACACTGAAGCTTTCTTT.

The chain uses TRBV5-8 and TRBJ2-7, with D perhaps TRBD2 (5 bases). The CDR3 has 14 residues. Trimming removed 0 bases at V and 3 bases at J, with 10 bases between. Germline CDR1 reads SGHTS; CDR2 reads YDEGEE. The CDR3 loop reads CASSLDPGSYEQYF. The CDR3 nucleotides read TGTGCCAGCAGCTTGGACCCGGGGAGCTACGAGCAGTACTTC.

This clonotype was seen at least ten times. The chain is built from TRBV6-1 and TRBJ2-2; D is unresolved. CDR3 length: 13 residues. Germline assignment: CDR1 MNHNS and CDR2 SASEGT. V was pared by 6 bases and J by 8 bases, with 13 bases between. CDR3 nucleotide sequence: TGTGCCAGCAGGACCCGCGGTTCGGGGGAGCTGTTTTTT. It is translated as CASRTRGSGELFF.